Described below is a single T cell receptor beta chain sequence and its context. This receptor's antigen is unknown. Within one base of it there is no much larger clone, and no base qualities were kept. At the junction V is shortened by 4 bases and J by 8 bases; bases outside the gene matches: 5. Reading from cysteine to phenylalanine, the CDR3 counts 13 amino acids. Only the CDR3 DNA stays, 39 bases, in frame from base 1. Reading the germline V gene gives CDR1 ENHRY and CDR2 SYGVKD. The record originates from a study of cytomegalovirus exposure and HLA in healthy donors listed by TCRdb under 2017. About the investigation overall: An earlier analysis of approximately 640 of the donors reported 276 Gb of sequence data and around 110 million unique TCR beta sequences from around 200 million T cells. An early release that covered several hundred HLA-typed donors contained around 330 gigabases of sequencing data and about 84 million unique TCR sequences. The genetic ancestry cluster associated with self-reported Caucasian donors included 81% of the 398 genotyped donors. The study aimed to test whether cataloging public T cell receptors could reveal signatures of past pathogen exposure. The study profiled the T cell repertoires of under 700 subjects by immunosequencing and related them to cytomegalovirus serostatus. In addition to the first cohort of around 670 subjects, a separate validation cohort of 120 different subjects was used. High-throughput TCR immunosequencing, statistical association of individual TCRs with disease status, and machine learning were combined to predict cytomegalovirus infection status. A later analysis re-analyzed previously published TCR beta repertoires from approximately 700 donors and added high-resolution HLA genotyping to study TCR occurrence patterns. Rather than using new phenotypic data, the later analysis identified candidate immune exposures from TCR beta sequences and from how often those sequences occurred across donors. An earlier analysis of roughly 580 of the donors used high-throughput TCR beta sequencing to judge whether each TCR beta V gene segment behaved as functional or pseudogenic. Donor age, sex, ethnicity and CMV serostatus were collected together with the repertoire data. Genome-wide SNP genotypes for about 55% of the roughly 670 donors were used in a later genetic analysis, which treated that subset as a discovery cohort. All discovery cohort repertoires had been generated on a single sequencing platform. Class I and class II HLA loci were covered by the typing at four-digit resolution. The number of typed donors differed by locus: about 629-630 for A, B, C, DRB1 and DQB1; 500 to 550 for DQA1; fewer than 610 for DPA1; and roughly 450 for DPB1. Four or five DR-DQ haplotypes were handled as single units for association and clustering because linkage in the cohort was strong. On average, around 240,000 unique TCR beta nucleotide sequences were sequenced per donor among 398 genotyped donors of the cohort, with 15% to 20% of those sequences being non-productive.

What the research found in general, with its limitations: Cytomegalovirus status was reported to be diagnosed by the classifier with high specificity and sensitivity in both the original and validation cohorts. When HLA alleles, especially DR and DQ, strongly co-occurred, TCR associations were difficult to assign to individual alleles. A later analysis found that TCR association rates varied across HLA loci, with DRB1 alleles showing the most associated TCRs and HLA-C alleles the fewest. A total of fewer than 200 TCR beta chains were listed by the study as associated with cytomegalovirus. A later analysis found that most CMV-associated TCR beta chains appeared HLA-restricted, with HLA associations seemingly driven largely by CMV exposure. It was suggested by the authors that the approach could potentially be generalized to other disease states and immunological phenotypes. Approximately 16 rarely observed V segments, including chromosome 9 orphons, were excluded from the earlier analysis of a few hundred of the donors because counts were too low. At a false discovery rate of 0.05, a later analysis linked fewer than 20,000 TCR beta sequences to specific HLA alleles. An association between a missense DCLRE1C variant and V-gene and J-gene trimming of TCR beta chains was found in a later genetic analysis and replicated in an independent cohort. A few of the identified cytomegalovirus-associated TCR beta chains were confirmed in vitro to be specific for cytomegalovirus antigens. Because some donors lacked HLA typing at each locus, the association tests relied only on the typed subset. A further reported finding was that TCR beta sequences accurately predicted the HLA-A and HLA-B alleles for most subjects in the first cohort. Roughly uniform sequencing depth across donors was assumed in presence/absence analyses, although this assumption may not hold. Only TCR beta chains were sequenced in this cohort, and the absence of alpha or paired-chain data limited detectable features. According to a later analysis, parvovirus B19, influenza, CMV and Epstein-Barr virus appeared linked to several top co-occurrence clusters. Some IMGT-functional V segments, including TRBV6-2 and TRBV6-3, could not be told apart with the 87-base-pair reads, so those segments were excluded. Compared with equally common non-associated chains, HLA-associated TCR beta chains in a later analysis were more clonally expanded and had lower generation probabilities. The sequencing pipeline was judged likely to have produced a cluster of highly shared sequence variants as a technical artifact. Correlated functional status among segregating V segments might reflect linkage disequilibrium, but an unknown experimental factor could not be ruled out. Most TCR sequences were seen in very few donors, while some public TCRs were found in many individuals. Compared with the approximately 700-donor mean, donors in an Asian-associated ancestry cluster had fewer N-insertions in productive TCRs, according to a later genetic analysis. The only immune exposure information available for the cohort was CMV serostatus. Broadly in line with IMGT annotations, most TCR beta V segments showed up in productive rearrangements about 87% or about 30% of the time in an earlier analysis of 450 to 750 of the donors.

The library relied on the immunoSEQ multiplex PCR assay. A mixture of 60 forward primers for TCR Vbeta segments and 13 reverse primers for TCR Jbeta segments was used in the multiplex PCR. The CDR3 region of rearranged TCR beta genes was amplified from genomic DNA by a multiplex PCR assay. The amplified TCR beta libraries were sequenced on the Illumina HiSeq System as 87-base-pair reads. The published analysis was carried out like this. Across the 670 or so repertoires, a later analysis counted about 81 million unique TCR beta chains, around 11 million of which were shared by at least two donors. A nearest-neighbor algorithm error-corrected the raw reads and collapsed the reads into unique sequences, merging closely related sequences to remove PCR and sequencing errors. To assign V, D and J gene segments, CDR3 sequences were aligned to IMGT reference sequences. For a sequence to be retained, a match of at least six nucleotides to both a V gene segment and a J gene segment was required. A rearrangement counted as productive if the CDR3 had no stop codons and remained in frame with V and J, and every other rearrangement counted as non-productive. CDR3 was defined according to IMGT convention as the region running from the second conserved V-encoded cysteine to the conserved J-encoded phenylalanine. In an earlier analysis of around 570 of the donors, sequences lacking an unambiguous match to a single V gene segment were excluded. In an earlier analysis of about 590 of the donors, a V segment was called functional when productive rearrangements were above 56.7%, and segregating when the standard deviation between donors exceeded 5%. A statistical classification framework was developed to diagnose cytomegalovirus status using the catalog of TCR beta chain sequences. In a later analysis, V and J genes were assigned by comparing TCR nucleotide sequences against IMGT/GENE-DB human TR gene sequences. In a later analysis, CDR3 sequences and most-parsimonious VDJ recombination scenarios were assigned using the TCRdist pipeline. In a later analysis, each TCR beta chain was defined by its CDR3 amino acid sequence together with its V-gene family, and reads lacking a unique V-gene family were excluded. In a later analysis, 450 to 600 highly shared, low-generation-probability nucleotide sequences were removed to address suspected cross-contamination and a sequencing artifact. In a later analysis, a clonal expansion index was calculated for each public chain from normalized within-repertoire ranks of inferred template counts. In a later analysis, generation probabilities were computed with a VDJ recombination model fitted to out-of-frame rearrangements, and the resulting probabilities were checked against IGoR. In a later analysis, TCR-TCR, TCR-HLA and TCR-CMV co-occurrence was scored with hypergeometric tests, and a repertoire-size bias correction was applied to TCR pairs. A later analysis estimated false discovery rates by permuting HLA or CMV assignments 20 times. A later analysis grouped co-occurring TCRs with DBSCAN, adding TCRdist sequence similarity when clustering within HLA-allele-positive subsets. Repertoires with fewer than 30,000 or more than 120,000 public chains, plus five repertoires with anomalous nucleotide sharing, were excluded from co-occurrence clustering. In TCRdb, the immuneACCESS table is reduced to in-frame sequences with V and J assigned. These tables do not hold every clone; where another copy was compared, an unresolved V gene accounts for under half, and the others remain unexplained. V, J and clone size derive from that table, while D and trimming were established from the DNA sequence. The sample table holds tens of thousands of clones, of which roughly 8.2% were seen once. The ten biggest clones cover about 2.1% of the sample.

The cohort comprised 666 healthy bone marrow donors. At the time of sampling, every cohort member was nominally healthy, though immune exposures that went unrecorded were likely present. The donor was CMV seronegative and was included in the group of several hundred seronegative cohort members. A peripheral blood sample was provided by each donor, and peripheral blood mononuclear cells were used for TCR beta sequencing. Genomic DNA was extracted from the blood cell samples with the Qiagen DNeasy Blood Extraction Kit. Sequencing used PBMCs. The V and J segments used are TRBV10-3 and TRBJ2-1; TRBD1 lines up with 7 middle nucleotides. The TCR originated in a man over 45 in good health and CMV-seronegative. The nucleotide sequence is TGTGCCATCAGTGGTGACAGGGATCATGAGCAGTTCTTC. It translates as CAISGDRDHEQFF.